This T cell receptor beta chain came from a study of tissue T cells after allogeneic stem cell transplantation. The CDR3 is made up of 11 amino acids. Germline V lookup: CDR1 KGHTA, CDR2 FQNQQP. The time point here: mouse harvest day 7 after allogeneic transplant. Each mouse received 10^7 T-cell-depleted marrow cells plus 10^6 splenic CD5+ T cells by tail vein. Details on this clone: Gene names are mouse gene names. The read finishes 1 residue shy of the CDR3 end, and the germline J gene is used to complete it.

Only in-frame clones appear in the TCRdb table, and some are missing; sequencing was by immunoSEQ multiplex PCR. Seen here are around 6,800 clones, about 50% observed once, and the top ten hold 12%. The sequence came from a female BALB/c mouse given C57BL/6 T cells with graft-versus-host disease after an allogeneic hematopoietic cell transplant. The specimen was lymph node tissue. V is TRBV23 and J is TRBJ1-5. CDR3 bases read: TGCTCCAGCAGTCAGGACCAGGCTCCGCTT. This gives the protein CSSSQDQAPL. The whole CDR3 is CSSSQDQAPLF.